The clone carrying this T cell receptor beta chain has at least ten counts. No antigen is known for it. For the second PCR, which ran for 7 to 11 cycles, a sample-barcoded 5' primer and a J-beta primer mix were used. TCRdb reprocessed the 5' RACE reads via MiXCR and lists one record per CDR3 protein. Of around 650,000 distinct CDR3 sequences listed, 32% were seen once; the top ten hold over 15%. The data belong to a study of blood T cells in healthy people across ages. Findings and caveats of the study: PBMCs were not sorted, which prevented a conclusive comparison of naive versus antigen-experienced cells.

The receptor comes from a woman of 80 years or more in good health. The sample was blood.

The CDR3 sequence is CSGAAGTSPLHF. In nucleotides, the CDR3 is TGCAGTGGGGCAGCGGGGACCTCACCCCTCCACTTT. The J gene is TRBJ1-6, the V gene TRBV20-1; tentatively, D is TRBD1 (5 bases). This CDR3 is built from 12 residues. Trimming removed 7 bases from V and 10 bases from J, with 14 bases in between. Germline lookup yields CDR1 DFQATT and CDR2 SNEGSKA (reference sequence).